The 21 T cell receptor beta chains below come from one sample, sequenced in a study of blood T cell repertoires in COVID-19. Here immunoSEQ multiplex PCR was the method, and the copy in TCRdb shows in-frame clones only, minus some. The table records roughly 150,000 clones, more than 75% of them present only once. Sequencing used peripheral blood. These receptors were taken from a woman older than 75 with COVID-19, enrolled during active disease.

This chain joins TRBV19 and TRBJ1-1; the D gene is possibly TRBD1 (5 bases). The CDR3 has 13 residues. Between the trimmed V and J ends, which lost 4 bases and 5 bases, there was a span of 11 bases. Per germline, CDR1 LNHDA and CDR2 SQIVND (reference sequence). The CDR3 spells CASSTRVETEAFF. The CDR3 DNA reads TGTGCCAGTAGTACCAGGGTGGAGACTGAAGCTTTCTTT.

This clone was seen more than once but under ten times. The junction differs from germline at one of its ends, possibly a read error. The rearrangement links TRBV3-1 (or the pseudogene TRBV3-2) to TRBJ1-1, with TRBD1 matching over 7 bases. CDR3 length equals 12 residues. Germline V gives CDR1 LGHDT, CDR2 YNNKEL (reference sequence). The CDR3 region is CASSQGGTARDF. CDR3 sequence (DNA): TGTGCCAGCAGCCAAGGCGGGACAGCCAGGGATTTT.

CDR3 in DNA: TGTGCCAGCAGCGGGTATAGCGGGAGTACGAATGAGCAGTTCTTC. Amino acids: CASSGYSGSTNEQFF. The chain couples TRBV9 to TRBJ2-1, with 9 nucleotides matching TRBD2. This CDR3 is 15 amino acids long. V was clipped by 3 bases and J by 7 bases; unmatched bases: 8. Germline CDR1 and CDR2: SGDLS and YYNGEE. Based on the CDR3 plus reference TRBV9 and TRBJ2-1, the full variable domain is DSGVTQTPKHLITATGQRVTLRCSPRSGDLSVYWYQQSLDQGLQFLIQYYNGEERAKGNILERFSAQQFPDLHSELNLSSLELGDSALYFCASSGYSGSTNEQFFGPGTRLTVL.

The chain employs TRBV5-1 and TRBJ2-5; the D gene is possibly TRBD2 (6 bases). The ends were cut back, 1 base at V and 3 bases at J, with 10 bases in the middle. Germline values: CDR1 SGHRS, CDR2 YFSETQ. The CDR3 runs to 14 residues. This CDR3 reads CASSLSGTEETQYF. The CDR3 DNA follows: TGCGCCAGCAGCTTGTCCGGGACTGAAGAGACCCAGTACTTC.

This clone was detected a few times. In DNA, the CDR3 is TGTGCCAGCAACCCGGGACTAGCGGGATCGGGTGAGCAGTTCTTC. Protein product: CASNPGLAGSGEQFF. The chain recombines TRBV6-5 with TRBJ2-1, with 13 nucleotides matching TRBD2. Germline V CDR1 and CDR2: MNHEY, SVGAGI. CDR3 length equals 15 residues. Trimming removed 7 bases from V and 9 bases from J; junction bases left unmatched: 9.

This clone was seen only a few times. The J gene is TRBJ1-1, the V gene TRBV4-2; 7 bases fit TRBD1. Germline V gene sequence: CDR1 LGHNA, CDR2 YNFKEQ. The CDR3 totals 14 residues. After removal of 0 bases from V and 4 bases from J, the junction contained 2 bases not matched to a gene. The CDR3 here is CASSQEAGGTEAFF. The DNA of the CDR3 is TGTGCCAGCAGCCAAGAGGCAGGGGGCACTGAAGCTTTCTTT.

The chain couples TRBV5-1 to TRBJ2-1, with D possibly being TRBD2 (5 bases). The germline CDR1 and CDR2 sequences are SGHRS and YFSETQ. This CDR3 is 15 amino acids long. V lost 9 bases and J lost 8, with 24 bases in between. The CDR3 DNA reads TGCGCCACCAAGCAAGCGGACCCCCTTTTGGATGAGCAGTTCTTC. Translated, it gives CATKQADPLLDEQFF. Using reference TRBV5-1 and TRBJ2-1 for the parts outside the CDR3, the full variable domain is KAGVTQTPRYLIKTRGQQVTLSCSPISGHRSVSWYQQTPGQGLQFLFEYFSETQRNKGNFPGRFSGRQFSNSRSEMNVSTLELGDSALYLCATKQADPLLDEQFFGPGTRLTVL.

The chain combines TRBV19 with TRBJ1-5; possible D gene TRBD1, 5 bases. The CDR3 contains 15 residues. Germline V CDR1 and CDR2: LNHDA, SQIVND (reference sequence). Trimming removed 5 bases at V and 1 base at J, with 12 bases between. The CDR3 loop is CASSGRVRSNQPQHF. The DNA for the CDR3 is TGTGCCAGTAGTGGCAGGGTTAGGAGCAATCAGCCCCAGCATTTT.

As DNA, the CDR3 is TGCGCCAGCAGCGGTGACAGGGGCCGGCTCTCTGGGGCCAACGTCCTGACTTTC. Amino acid sequence: CASSGDRGRLSGANVLTF. The V gene is TRBV5-1, the J gene TRBJ2-6; 8 nucleotides align to TRBD1. Losses at the gene ends were 4 bases for V and 0 bases for J; bases not matched to a gene: 9. The V gene's germline CDR1 is SGHRS and CDR2 YFSETQ. The CDR3 has 18 amino acids.

A note on this clone: The DNA is left out, because the CDR3 cannot be placed on it with certainty; the CDR3 is given as TCRdb lists it. The V and J genes are TRBV12-5 and TRBJ2-7; no check of the table's D call, TRBD1, against the DNA was made. The CDR3 is 12 residues long, counting both termini. In germline, CDR1 is LGHNT, CDR2 FRNRAP. The CDR3 sequence is CASDLVGRGSNF.

V gene TRBV19 combines with J gene TRBJ2-7, with TRBD2 identical over 11 bases. V lost 5 bases and J lost 5; bases outside the gene matches: 11. The CDR3 extends over 16 amino acids. CDR1 is LNHDA and CDR2 is SQIVND in the germline V gene (reference sequence). CDR3 protein: CASSPRLGLAGHEQYF. In DNA, the CDR3 is TGTGCCAGTAGTCCCAGGCTAGGACTAGCGGGCCACGAGCAGTACTTC. Using reference TRBV19 and TRBJ2-7 for the parts outside the CDR3, the full variable domain is DGGITQSPKYLFRKEGQNVTLSCEQNLNHDAMYWYRQDPGQGLRLIYYSQIVNDFQKGDIAEGYSVSREKKESFPLTVTSAQKNPTAFYLCASSPRLGLAGHEQYFGPGTRLTVT.

The rearrangement joins TRBV24-1 to TRBJ1-2, with D uncertain. The CDR3 is made up of 13 amino acids. V was pared by 3 bases and J by 3 bases, with 7 bases between. From germline, CDR1 is KGHDR and CDR2 SFDVKD. The DNA of the CDR3 is TGTGCCACCAGTGATCCCTACGACTATGGCTACACCTTC. Translating it yields CATSDPYDYGYTF.

The chain joins TRBV7-2 to TRBJ2-1; TRBD1 might be the D (8 bases). The germline CDR1 and CDR2 sequences are SGHTA and FQGNSA. Trimming removed 2 bases from V and 4 bases from J, with 18 bases in between. CDR3 size: 17 residues. CDR3 bases: TGTGCCAGCAGCTTAAACAGGGGGACTACTTTTTACAATGAGCAGTTCTTC. As protein: CASSLNRGTTFYNEQFF.

The J gene is TRBJ2-7, the V gene TRBV4-3, with TRBD2 matching 13 bases. The CDR3 extends over 15 amino acids. Trimming took 0 bases from V and 9 from J; bases not matched to a gene: 5. In germline, CDR1 is LGHNA, CDR2 YSLEER. For the CDR3, the DNA is TGCGCCAGCAGCCAAGAGGTCGGACTAGCGGGGGTGCAGTACTTC. Translated, it gives CASSQEVGLAGVQYF.

The rearrangement uses TRBV20-1 and TRBJ1-2, with 7 bases that match TRBD1. Germline V gives CDR1 DFQATT, CDR2 SNEGSKA (reference sequence). The CDR3 covers 10 residues. The V gene end was trimmed by 5 bases and the J gene end by 7 bases; junction bases not matched to a gene: 1. CDR3 in DNA: TGCAGTGCTCGGGACAGTGGCTACACCTTC. It codes for CSARDSGYTF.

This chain joins TRBV18 and TRBJ2-1, with D possibly matching TRBD2 (6 bases). The CDR3 loop spans 16 amino acids. V dropped 2 bases and J dropped 3 bases, with 14 bases sitting between them. From germline, CDR1 is KGHSH and CDR2 LQKENI. The CDR3 sequence is CASSPITGENYNEQFF. As DNA, the CDR3 is TGTGCCAGCTCACCAATTACGGGAGAGAACTACAATGAGCAGTTCTTC.

This chain connects TRBV6-5 to TRBJ1-2, with D maybe TRBD1 (5 bases). The CDR3 is 15 amino acids. Germline CDR1 MNHEY, CDR2 SVGAGI. The V gene lost 4 bases and the J gene lost 1 base, with 13 bases spanning the gap. CDR3 sequence: CASSSQPGVNYGYTF. Here the CDR3 DNA reads TGTGCCAGCAGTTCCCAACCGGGGGTTAACTATGGCTACACCTTC.

V usage is TRBV12-3 or TRBV12-4 and J usage is TRBJ1-2, with D possibly being TRBD1 (5 bases). The germline V and J ends were trimmed by 3 bases and 6 bases, with 5 bases remaining between them. The CDR3 contains 11 residues. This CDR3 is CASSLDNGYTF. The CDR3 DNA follows: TGTGCCAGCAGTTTGGACAATGGCTACACCTTC.

V usage is TRBV5-6 and J usage is TRBJ2-1, with 7 bases matching TRBD1. V was pared by 0 bases and J by 2 bases, with 2 bases of the junction left unmatched. Germline V lookup: CDR1 SGHDT, CDR2 YYEEEE. CDR3 size: 15 residues. The CDR3 spells CASSLATGPYNEQFF. CDR3 sequence (DNA): TGTGCCAGCAGCTTGGCGACAGGGCCCTACAATGAGCAGTTCTTC. Drawing the rest from reference TRBV5-6 and TRBJ2-1, the complete variable domain is DAGVTQSPTHLIKTRGQQVTLRCSPKSGHDTVSWYQQALGQGPQFIFQYYEEEERQRGNFPDRFSGHQFPNYSSELNVNALLLGDSALYLCASSLATGPYNEQFFGPGTRLTVL.

The genes are TRBV18 and TRBJ1-5; TRBD1 agrees at 10 bases. The V segment lost 3 bases and the J segment 5 bases; nucleotides outside the gene matches: 1. The germline CDR1 and CDR2 sequences are KGHSH and LQKENI. The CDR3 runs 14 residues. CDR3 loop: CASSPGTGDQPQHF. CDR3 DNA sequence: TGTGCCAGCTCACCGGGGACAGGGGATCAGCCCCAGCATTTT.

The chain combines TRBV19 with TRBJ2-7; tentative D call: TRBD2 (6 bases). The CDR3 length is 12 residues. V was clipped by 4 bases and J by 10 bases, with 14 bases between them. Germline CDR1 is LNHDA and CDR2 is SQIVND (reference sequence). The CDR3 sequence: CASSTRDLQQYF. In nucleotides, the CDR3 is TGTGCCAGTAGTACCCGGGACTTACAACAGTACTTC.